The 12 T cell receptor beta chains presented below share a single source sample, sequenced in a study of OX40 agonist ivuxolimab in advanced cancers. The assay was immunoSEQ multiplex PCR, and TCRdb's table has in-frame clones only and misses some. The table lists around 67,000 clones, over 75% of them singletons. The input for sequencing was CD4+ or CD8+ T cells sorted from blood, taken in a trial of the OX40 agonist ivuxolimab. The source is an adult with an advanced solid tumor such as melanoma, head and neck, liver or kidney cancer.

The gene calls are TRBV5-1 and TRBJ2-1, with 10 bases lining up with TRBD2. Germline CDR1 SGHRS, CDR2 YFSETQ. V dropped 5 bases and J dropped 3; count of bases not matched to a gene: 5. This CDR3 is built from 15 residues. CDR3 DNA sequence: TGCGCCAGCAGTCTAGCGGGGGCGAGCTACAATGAGCAGTTCTTC. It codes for CASSLAGASYNEQFF.

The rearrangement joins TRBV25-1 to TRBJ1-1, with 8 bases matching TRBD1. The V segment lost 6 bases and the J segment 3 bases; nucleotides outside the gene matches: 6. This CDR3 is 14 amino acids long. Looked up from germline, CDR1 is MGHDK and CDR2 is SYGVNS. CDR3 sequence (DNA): TGTGCCAGCAGACTGGACAGGGCAGACACTGAAGCTTTCTTT. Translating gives CASRLDRADTEAFF.

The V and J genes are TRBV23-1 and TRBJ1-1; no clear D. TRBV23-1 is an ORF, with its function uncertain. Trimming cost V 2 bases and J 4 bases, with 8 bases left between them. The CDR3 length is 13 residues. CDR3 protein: CASSQPRSTEAFF. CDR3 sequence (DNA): TGCGCCAGCAGTCAACCGAGGAGCACTGAAGCTTTCTTT.

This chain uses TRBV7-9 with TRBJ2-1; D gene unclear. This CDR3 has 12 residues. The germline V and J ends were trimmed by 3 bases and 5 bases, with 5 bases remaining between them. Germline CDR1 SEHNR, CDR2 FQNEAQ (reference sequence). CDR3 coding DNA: TGTGCCAGCAGCTTCCTCGACAATGAGCAGTTCTTC. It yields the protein CASSFLDNEQFF. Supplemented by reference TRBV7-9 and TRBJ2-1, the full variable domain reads DTGVSQNPRHKITKRGQNVTFRCDPISEHNRLYWYRQTLGQGPEFLTYFQNEAQLEKSRLLSDRFSAERPKGSFSTLEIQRTEQGDSAMYLCASSFLDNEQFFGPGTRLTVL.

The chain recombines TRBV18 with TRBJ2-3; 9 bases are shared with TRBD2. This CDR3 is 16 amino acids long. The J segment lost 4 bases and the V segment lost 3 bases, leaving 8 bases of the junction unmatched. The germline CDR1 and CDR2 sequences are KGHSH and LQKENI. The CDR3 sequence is CASSPRLAVGPDTQYF. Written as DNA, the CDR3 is TGTGCCAGCTCACCCAGACTAGCGGTCGGGCCAGATACGCAGTATTTT.

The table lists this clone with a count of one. CDR3 amino acids: CASTRGSGANVLTF. As DNA, the CDR3 is TGTGCCAGCACTCGGGGCTCTGGGGCCAACGTCCTGACTTTC. The V gene is TRBV7-9, the J gene TRBJ2-6, with D maybe TRBD2 (5 bases). The germline gives CDR1 SEHNR, CDR2 FQNEAQ (reference sequence). The CDR3 covers 14 residues. V lost 7 bases to trimming and J lost 0 bases, with 7 bases between them.

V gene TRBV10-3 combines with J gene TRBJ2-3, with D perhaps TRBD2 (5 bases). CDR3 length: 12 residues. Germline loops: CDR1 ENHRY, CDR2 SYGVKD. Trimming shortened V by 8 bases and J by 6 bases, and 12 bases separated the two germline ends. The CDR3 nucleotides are TGTGCCATCGGTTGGGAGTCGGATACGCAGTATTTT. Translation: CAIGWESDTQYF.

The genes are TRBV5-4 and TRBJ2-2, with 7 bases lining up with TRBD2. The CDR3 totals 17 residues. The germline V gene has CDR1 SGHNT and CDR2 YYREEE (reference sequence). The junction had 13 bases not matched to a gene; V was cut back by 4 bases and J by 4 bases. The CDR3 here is CASSPRGLGPGTGELFF. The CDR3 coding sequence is TGTGCCAGCAGCCCTAGAGGACTAGGCCCAGGCACCGGGGAGCTGTTTTTT.

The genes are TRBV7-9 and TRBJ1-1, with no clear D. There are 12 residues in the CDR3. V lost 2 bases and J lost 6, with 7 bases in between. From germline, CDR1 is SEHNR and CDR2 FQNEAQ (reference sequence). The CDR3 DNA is TGTGCCAGCAGCTTATACGGCTCTGAAGCTTTCTTT. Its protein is CASSLYGSEAFF.

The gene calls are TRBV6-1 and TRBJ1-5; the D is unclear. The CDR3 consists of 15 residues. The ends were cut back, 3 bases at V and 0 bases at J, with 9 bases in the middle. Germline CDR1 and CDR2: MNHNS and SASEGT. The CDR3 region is CASSEIGNSNQPQHF. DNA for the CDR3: TGTGCCAGCAGTGAGATAGGGAATAGCAATCAGCCCCAGCATTTT.

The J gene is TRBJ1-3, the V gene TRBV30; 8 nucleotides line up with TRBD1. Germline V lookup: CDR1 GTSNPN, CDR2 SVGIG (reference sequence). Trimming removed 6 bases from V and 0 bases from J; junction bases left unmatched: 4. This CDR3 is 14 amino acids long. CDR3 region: CACYRGASGNTIYF. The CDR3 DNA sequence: TGTGCCTGTTACAGGGGGGCCTCTGGAAACACCATATATTTT.

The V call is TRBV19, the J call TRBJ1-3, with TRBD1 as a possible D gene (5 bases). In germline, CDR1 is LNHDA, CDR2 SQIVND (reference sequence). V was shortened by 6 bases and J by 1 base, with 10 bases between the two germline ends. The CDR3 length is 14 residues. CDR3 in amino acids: CASRKGTSGNTIYF. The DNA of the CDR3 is TGTGCCAGTAGGAAGGGGACTTCTGGAAACACCATATATTTT.